The 16 T cell receptor beta chains in this list originate from one sample, sequenced in a study of early T cells in non-severe SARS-CoV-2 infection. TCRdb used MiXCR to reprocess the 5' RACE reads, holding one entry per CDR3 protein. The sample holds some 49,000 distinct CDR3 sequences, 12% seen once. The specimen was whole blood. These receptors were collected from an adult who was a healthcare worker with PCR-confirmed SARS-CoV-2 infection or an uninfected control (not recorded which).

This clonotype has ten or more counts. This chain joins TRBV2 and TRBJ2-7; a possible D gene is TRBD1 (5 bases). This CDR3 has 15 residues. CDR1 and CDR2 (germline): SNHLY, FYNNEI. V was clipped by 5 bases and J by 4 bases, with 18 bases between them. The CDR3 loop reads CASSSKRQLSYEQYF. In nucleotides, the CDR3 is TGTGCCAGCAGTTCAAAAAGACAGCTAAGTTACGAGCAGTACTTC. Based on the CDR3 plus reference TRBV2 and TRBJ2-7, the full variable domain is EPEVTQTPSHQVTQMGQEVILRCVPISNHLYFYWYRQILGQKVEFLVSFYNNEISEKSEIFDDQFSVERPDGSNFTLKIRSTKLEDSAMYFCASSSKRQLSYEQYFGPGTRLTVT.

This clonotype was detected ten times or more. This chain links TRBV4-1 with TRBJ2-5; 8 bases line up with TRBD1. V shed 0 bases and J 5 bases; nucleotides not matched to a gene: 11. The length of the CDR3 is 17 residues. CDR1 is MGHRA, CDR2 YSYEKL, per germline. Here the CDR3 reads CASSQDVGAGGLETQYF. CDR3 DNA sequence: TGCGCCAGCAGCCAAGATGTTGGGGCAGGGGGCCTTGAGACCCAGTACTTC.

This clonotype has a count of ten or more. The chain uses TRBV29-1 and TRBJ2-2, with 8 bases matching TRBD2. There are 14 residues in the CDR3. Germline V gene data show CDR1 as SQVTM and CDR2 as ANQGSEA. The V gene end was trimmed by 4 bases and the J gene end by 8 bases; junction bases not matched to a gene: 9. CDR3 DNA: TGCAGCGTTGGAGGAAAGACTAGCGCGGGGGAGCTGTTTTTT. Protein: CSVGGKTSAGELFF.

This clonotype was counted ten times or more. The chain uses TRBV28 and TRBJ2-7; the match to TRBD1 covers 9 bases. V was pared by 6 bases and J by 4 bases, with 7 bases of the junction left unmatched. Germline CDR1 is MDHEN and CDR2 is SYDVKM. The CDR3 is made up of 14 amino acids. CDR3 region: CASSPGDRAYEQYF. In DNA form, the CDR3 reads TGTGCCAGCAGCCCTGGGGACAGGGCATACGAGCAGTACTTC.

This clonotype was seen a few times. V is TRBV11-1 and J is TRBJ1-6; no reliable D call. Germline V gene sequence: CDR1 SGHAT, CDR2 FQDESV (reference sequence). The CDR3 is 13 residues long. V was cut by 1 base and J by 8 bases, with 6 bases left in between. The CDR3 region has the DNA TGTGCCAGCAGCTTAGTTCTGGATTCACCCCTCCACTTT. Translating it yields CASSLVLDSPLHF.

There are a few counts of this clonotype. The gene calls are TRBV7-9 and TRBJ2-1; possibly TRBD2 for D (6 bases). Germline CDR1 reads SEHNR; CDR2 reads FQNEAQ (reference sequence). This CDR3 is 14 amino acids long. Trimming pared 3 bases from V and 6 bases from J, leaving 12 bases between. The CDR3 loop is CASSFGGIGNEQFF. CDR3 sequence (DNA): TGTGCCAGCAGCTTTGGCGGGATCGGCAATGAGCAGTTCTTC. Full variable domain (remainder filled in from reference TRBV7-9 and TRBJ2-1): DTGVSQNPRHKITKRGQNVTFRCDPISEHNRLYWYRQTLGQGPEFLTYFQNEAQLEKSRLLSDRFSAERPKGSFSTLEIQRTEQGDSAMYLCASSFGGIGNEQFFGPGTRLTVL.

This clonotype has ten or more counts. One junction end does not reproduce the germline sequence, and a read error may be involved. J is TRBJ1-1 and V is TRBV5-1; D not certain. This CDR3 spans 13 amino acids. Germline assignment: CDR1 SGHRS and CDR2 YFSETQ. As DNA, the CDR3 is TGCGCCAGCAGATTGGGGAGGAACACTGAAGCTTTCTTT. It specifies CASRLGRNTEAFF.

This chain connects TRBV10-3 to TRBJ2-2; D is undetermined. Trimming shortened V by 6 bases and J by 3 bases, and 5 bases separated the two germline ends. Germline-derived CDR1 and CDR2 are ENHRY and SYGVKD. The CDR3 is made up of 12 amino acids. The CDR3 reads CAISAHTGELFF. CDR3 sequence (DNA): TGTGCCATCAGCGCCCACACCGGGGAGCTGTTTTTT.

This clonotype was recorded a few times. The chain is built from TRBV21-1 and TRBJ1-6; the D call of TRBD1 is as the table states it, not checked on the DNA. TRBV21-1 is termed a pseudogene. CDR3 size: 15 residues. The CDR3 region is CASSKRGLICSPLHF. Written as DNA, the CDR3 is TGTGCCAGCAGCAAAAGGGGGCTGATTTGTTCACCCCTCCACTTT.

This clonotype was seen a handful of times. This chain connects TRBV7-9 to TRBJ2-7; D is unresolved. V was trimmed by 2 bases and J by 3 bases, leaving 17 bases between them. This CDR3 is 16 amino acids long. Germline values: CDR1 SEHNR, CDR2 FQNEAQ (reference sequence). The CDR3 loop is CASSLNPGLKNYEQYF. Written as DNA, the CDR3 is TGTGCCAGCAGCTTAAACCCGGGCCTCAAAAACTACGAGCAGTACTTC.

The rearrangement links TRBV2 to TRBJ2-7; D is uncertain. The CDR3 is 12 residues long. From germline, CDR1 is SNHLY and CDR2 FYNNEI. V gave up 7 bases and J gave up 0 bases, with 7 bases separating them. The CDR3 bases are TGTGCCAGCAAAAACACCTCCTACGAGCAGTACTTC. Amino acids: CASKNTSYEQYF. Full variable domain (rest looked up from reference TRBV2 and TRBJ2-7): EPEVTQTPSHQVTQMGQEVILRCVPISNHLYFYWYRQILGQKVEFLVSFYNNEISEKSEIFDDQFSVERPDGSNFTLKIRSTKLEDSAMYFCASKNTSYEQYFGPGTRLTVT.

This clonotype came up a few times. The chain links TRBV6-4 to TRBJ2-1; D is ambiguous. Germline V gene sequence: CDR1 MRHNA, CDR2 SNTAGT. This CDR3 has 14 amino acids. V gave up 5 bases and J gave up 8 bases, with 16 bases separating them. The chain's CDR3 is CASSQHIFGYEQFF. CDR3 bases: TGTGCCAGCAGTCAACATATCTTTGGCTATGAGCAGTTCTTC.

The chain is built from TRBV7-2 and TRBJ2-7; 13 bases are shared with TRBD2. V was clipped by 5 bases and J by 3 bases; unmatched bases: 7. The CDR3 has 16 residues. From germline, CDR1 is SGHTA and CDR2 FQGNSA. For the CDR3, the DNA is TGTGCCAGCAGCCACGGGACTAGCGGGATGTACTACGAGCAGTACTTC. It encodes CASSHGTSGMYYEQYF.

Comments on this clonotype: Sequence at one end of the junction differs from germline and may be a read error. J is TRBJ2-5 and V is TRBV7-7, with a weak D call TRBD1 (6 bases). Per germline, CDR1 SSHAT and CDR2 FNYEAQ (reference sequence). The length of the CDR3 is 14 residues. The CDR3 DNA follows: TGTGCTAGCAGCGCCGGACAGAACCAAGAGACCCAGTACTTC. This codes for CASSAGQNQETQYF.

The chain combines TRBV27 with TRBJ2-7, with D tentatively TRBD1 (6 bases). Germline values: CDR1 MNHEY, CDR2 SMNVEV (reference sequence). There are 13 residues in the CDR3. The ends were cut back, 3 bases at V and 5 bases at J, with 11 bases in the middle. Written as DNA, the CDR3 is TGTGCCAGCAGTTTCGGAGGACAGAACGAGCAGTACTTC. Protein product: CASSFGGQNEQYF.

The chain links TRBV5-4 to TRBJ1-1; D is undetermined. The ends were cut back, 1 base at V and 0 bases at J, with 10 bases in the middle. CDR3 size: 15 residues. Germline V gene data show CDR1 as SGHNT and CDR2 as YYREEE (reference sequence). The CDR3 region has the DNA TGTGCCAGCAGCTTGCGTGGGGTGATGAACACTGAAGCTTTCTTT. Encoded protein: CASSLRGVMNTEAFF.